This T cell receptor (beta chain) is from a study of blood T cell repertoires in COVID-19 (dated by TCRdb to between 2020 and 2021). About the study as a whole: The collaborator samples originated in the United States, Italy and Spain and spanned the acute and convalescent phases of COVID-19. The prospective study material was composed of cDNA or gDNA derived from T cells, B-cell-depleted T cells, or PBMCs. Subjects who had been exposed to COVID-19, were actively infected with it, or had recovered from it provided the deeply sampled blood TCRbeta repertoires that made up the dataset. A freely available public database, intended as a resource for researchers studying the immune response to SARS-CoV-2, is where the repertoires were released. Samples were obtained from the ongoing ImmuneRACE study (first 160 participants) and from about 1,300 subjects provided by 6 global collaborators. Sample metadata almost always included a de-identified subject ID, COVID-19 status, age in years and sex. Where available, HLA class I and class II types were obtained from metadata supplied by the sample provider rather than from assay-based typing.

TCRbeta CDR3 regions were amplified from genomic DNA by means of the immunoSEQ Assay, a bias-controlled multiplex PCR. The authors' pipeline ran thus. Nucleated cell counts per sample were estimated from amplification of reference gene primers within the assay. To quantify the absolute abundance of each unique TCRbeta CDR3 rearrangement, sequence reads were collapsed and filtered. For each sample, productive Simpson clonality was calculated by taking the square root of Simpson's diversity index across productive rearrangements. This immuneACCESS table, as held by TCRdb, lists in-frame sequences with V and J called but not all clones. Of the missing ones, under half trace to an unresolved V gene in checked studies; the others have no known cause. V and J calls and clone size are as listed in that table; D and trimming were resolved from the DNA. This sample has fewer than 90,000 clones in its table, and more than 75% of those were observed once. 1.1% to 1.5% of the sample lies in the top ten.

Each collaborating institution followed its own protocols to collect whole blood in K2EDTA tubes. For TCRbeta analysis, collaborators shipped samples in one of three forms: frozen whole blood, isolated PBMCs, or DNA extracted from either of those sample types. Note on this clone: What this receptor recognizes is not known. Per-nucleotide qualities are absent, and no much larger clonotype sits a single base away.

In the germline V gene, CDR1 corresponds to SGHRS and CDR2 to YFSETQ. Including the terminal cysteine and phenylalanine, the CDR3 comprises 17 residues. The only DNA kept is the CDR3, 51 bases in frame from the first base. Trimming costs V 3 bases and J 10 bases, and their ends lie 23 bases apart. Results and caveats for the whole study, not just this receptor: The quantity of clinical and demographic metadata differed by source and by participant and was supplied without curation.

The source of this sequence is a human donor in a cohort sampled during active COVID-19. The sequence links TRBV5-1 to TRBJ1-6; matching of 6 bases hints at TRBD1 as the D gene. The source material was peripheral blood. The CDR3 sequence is CASSSTTPPGVESPLHF. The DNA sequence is TGCGCCAGCAGCTCGACTACCCCGCCAGGGGTAGAGTCACCCCTCCACTTT. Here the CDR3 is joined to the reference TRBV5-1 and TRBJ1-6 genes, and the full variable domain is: KAGVTQTPRYLIKTRGQQVTLSCSPISGHRSVSWYQQTPGQGLQFLFEYFSETQRNKGNFPGRFSGRQFSNSRSEMNVSTLELGDSALYLCASSSTTPPGVESPLHFGNGTRLTVT.